The 24 T cell receptor beta chains below all came from one sample that was sequenced in a study of CD8 T cells in ankylosing spondylitis. TCRdb analysed the 5' RACE reads with MiXCR anew, one entry per CDR3 protein. The sample has a few hundred thousand distinct CDR3 sequences, under 25% seen once. The sample consisted of blood, either unsorted or a sorted T cell fraction (not recorded which). These receptors were obtained from a female donor with ankylosing spondylitis or in good health (not recorded which).

This chain connects TRBV2 to TRBJ2-5; D may be TRBD2 (5 bases). Germline assignment: CDR1 SNHLY and CDR2 FYNNEI. CDR3 length equals 14 residues. Between the trimmed V and J ends, which lost 8 bases and 0 bases, there was a span of 13 bases. The CDR3 bases are TGTGCCAGCGCGTCTCAGCGGTACCAAGAGACCCAGTACTTC. Translation: CASASQRYQETQYF.

This clonotype was seen ten or more times. This chain links TRBV4-1 with TRBJ2-6; D uncertain. The CDR3 sequence is 14 residues long. Germline V gene data show CDR1 as MGHRA and CDR2 as YSYEKL. The germline V and J ends were trimmed by 2 bases and 0 bases, with 2 bases remaining between them. CDR3 bases: TGCGCCAGCAGCCAACCCTCTGGGGCCAACGTCCTGACTTTC. Its protein product is CASSQPSGANVLTF.

This clonotype was detected only a few times. J is TRBJ2-5 and V is TRBV20-1; maybe TRBD2 (6 bases). The CDR3 has 12 residues. Trimming took 5 bases from V and 5 from J, leaving 12 bases between them. The V gene's germline CDR1 is DFQATT and CDR2 SNEGSKA (reference sequence). The CDR3 nucleotides read TGCAGTGCTGGCCGGGAGTTGGAGACCCAGTACTTC. This encodes CSAGRELETQYF.

This chain links TRBV7-9 with TRBJ2-1, with 13 bases matching TRBD2. This CDR3 is built from 14 residues. V lost 9 bases to trimming and J lost 7 bases; unmatched junction nucleotides: 6. From germline, CDR1 is SEHNR and CDR2 FQNEAQ (reference sequence). The CDR3 spells CASRTSGSLNEQFF. The CDR3 nucleotides read TGTGCCAGTCGGACTAGCGGGAGCCTGAATGAGCAGTTCTTC.

The V gene is TRBV12-3 or TRBV12-4, the J gene TRBJ2-3, with TRBD1 matching over 7 bases. V was pared by 2 bases and J by 2 bases, with 10 bases of the junction left unmatched. This CDR3 spans 17 amino acids. The CDR3, as DNA: TGTGCCAGCAGTTTATCCCAGACAGGGCCGGTCACAGATACGCAGTATTTT. It specifies CASSLSQTGPVTDTQYF.

This clonotype has just a few counts. This sequence joins TRBV5-1 and TRBJ2-2, with TRBD2 matching over 7 bases. This CDR3 contains 14 residues. V was pared by 3 bases and J by 4 bases, with 3 bases of the junction left unmatched. Germline CDR1 SGHRS, CDR2 YFSETQ. CDR3: CASSWEGFTGELFF. CDR3 nucleotides: TGCGCCAGCAGCTGGGAGGGCTTCACCGGGGAGCTGTTTTTT.

This clonotype was found a few times. V usage is TRBV7-9 and J usage is TRBJ2-1; D is ambiguous. Looked up from germline, CDR1 is SEHNR and CDR2 is FQNEAQ (reference sequence). Trimming left V 7 bases short and J 2 bases short, with 9 bases between. The CDR3 runs 13 residues. CDR3 nucleotide sequence: TGTGCCAGCACCCTTTCGACCTACAATGAGCAGTTCTTC. Translating gives CASTLSTYNEQFF.

The gene calls are TRBV2 and TRBJ2-1, with a possible D match to TRBD1 (6 bases). The CDR3 is made up of 13 amino acids. The ends were cut back, 8 bases at V and 7 bases at J, with 15 bases in the middle. The V gene's germline CDR1 is SNHLY and CDR2 FYNNEI. CDR3 residues: CASGASGVNEQFF. The CDR3 nucleotides are TGTGCCAGCGGCGCATCAGGGGTAAATGAGCAGTTCTTC.

J is TRBJ2-5 and V is TRBV5-1, with D possibly matching TRBD1 (6 bases). Germline lookup yields CDR1 SGHRS and CDR2 YFSETQ. There are 14 residues in the CDR3. The ends were cut back, 0 bases at V and 5 bases at J, with 11 bases in the middle. The CDR3 DNA reads TGCGCCAGCAGCTTGGGAGCTACAGGGGAGACCCAGTACTTC. Translation gives CASSLGATGETQYF. The full variable domain, rest sourced from reference TRBV5-1 and TRBJ2-5, is KAGVTQTPRYLIKTRGQQVTLSCSPISGHRSVSWYQQTPGQGLQFLFEYFSETQRNKGNFPGRFSGRQFSNSRSEMNVSTLELGDSALYLCASSLGATGETQYFGPGTRLLVL.

The chain joins TRBV7-3 to TRBJ2-5, with no clear D. V dropped 0 bases and J dropped 4 bases, with 12 bases sitting between them. The length of the CDR3 is 15 residues. Germline CDR1 is SGHTA and CDR2 is FQGTGA. The CDR3 is CASSLTGVVLETQYF. CDR3 nucleotide sequence: TGTGCCAGCAGCTTAACGGGTGTGGTTTTAGAGACCCAGTACTTC.

The chain has TRBV4-3 and TRBJ2-2; TRBD2 aligns across 11 bases. This CDR3 contains 15 residues. CDR1 and CDR2 (germline): LGHNA, YSLEER. V was clipped by 0 bases and J by 9 bases; unmatched bases: 3. CDR3 in amino acids: CASSQDTSGGRELFF. DNA of the CDR3: TGCGCCAGCAGCCAAGACACTAGCGGGGGCCGGGAGCTGTTTTTT.

The chain links TRBV15 to TRBJ2-5; 9 bases agree with TRBD2. Germline CDR1 reads LNHNV; CDR2 reads YYDKDF (reference sequence). This CDR3 region has 15 residues. After removal of 5 bases from V and 4 bases from J, the junction contained 8 bases not matched to a gene. The CDR3 region has the DNA TGTGCCACCAGCTTGGGACTAGCACCCCTAGAGACCCAGTACTTC. As protein: CATSLGLAPLETQYF.

V gene TRBV6-5 combines with J gene TRBJ2-1; D is perhaps TRBD2 (6 bases). The CDR3 is 17 residues long. V was shortened by 4 bases and J by 7 bases, with 23 bases between the two germline ends. The germline V gene encodes CDR1 MNHEY and CDR2 SVGAGI. CDR3 in DNA: TGTGCCAGCAGTTCCGGTAGCTGGCGGGATATGGGAAATGAGCAGTTCTTC. Translated: CASSSGSWRDMGNEQFF.

This clonotype was counted a few times. One junction end disagrees with the germline gene, perhaps due to a read error. The chain recombines TRBV20-1 with TRBJ2-1; no reliable D call. From germline, CDR1 is DFQATT and CDR2 SNEGSKA (reference sequence). The length of the CDR3 is 12 residues. The CDR3 region is CSVRSWLDEQFF. The CDR3 DNA sequence: TGCAGTGTTAGAAGTTGGCTCGATGAGCAGTTCTTC.

The chain uses TRBV10-3 and TRBJ2-7; 9 positions agree with TRBD2. Trimming cost V 8 bases and J 0 bases; bases outside gene matches: 11. Looked up from germline, CDR1 is ENHRY and CDR2 is SYGVKD. The CDR3 is 16 residues long. The CDR3 loop is CAIRPSGTSFSYEQYF. The DNA of the CDR3 is TGTGCCATCCGACCTAGCGGGACATCTTTCTCCTACGAGCAGTACTTC.

This clonotype was recorded at least ten times. The V call is TRBV6-1, the J call TRBJ1-2; D is unresolved. The CDR3 spans 13 residues. The germline V and J ends were trimmed by 10 bases and 3 bases, with 15 bases remaining between them. Germline V lookup: CDR1 MNHNS, CDR2 SASEGT. The CDR3 protein is CATTRGRDYGYTF. As DNA, the CDR3 is TGTGCCACCACTCGCGGGCGGGACTATGGCTACACCTTC.

The chain is built from TRBV7-2 and TRBJ2-5; TRBD2 is a possible D gene (6 bases). CDR1 and CDR2 from the germline V gene are SGHTA and FQGNSA. V lost 2 bases and J lost 7, with 11 bases in between. The CDR3 is 13 amino acids. The CDR3 nucleotides read TGTGCCAGCAGCTTAAGGCGGGATGGGACCCAGTACTTC. It specifies CASSLRRDGTQYF.

V usage is TRBV6-5 and J usage is TRBJ1-2; D unclear. V dropped 1 base and J dropped 1 base, with 7 bases sitting between them. CDR1 is MNHEY, CDR2 SVGAGI, per germline. The length of the CDR3 is 14 residues. The chain's CDR3 is CASSYLQFNYGYTF. The CDR3 coding sequence is TGTGCCAGCAGTTACTTACAGTTTAACTATGGCTACACCTTC.

V is TRBV7-2 and J is TRBJ2-1, with D possibly being TRBD1 or TRBD2 (5 bases each). CDR1 is SGHTA and CDR2 is FQGNSA in the germline V gene. The CDR3 has 16 residues. Trimming left V 4 bases short and J 0 bases short, with 13 bases between. In DNA, the CDR3 is TGTGCCAGCAGCTACTCCGGGACGAGCTCCTACAATGAGCAGTTCTTC. It is translated as CASSYSGTSSYNEQFF.

J is TRBJ2-1 and V is TRBV20-1, with a tentative D call TRBD2 (6 bases). Trimming cost V 0 bases and J 0 bases, with 9 bases left between them. This CDR3 comprises 15 residues. Germline V gene sequence: CDR1 DFQATT, CDR2 SNEGSKA (reference sequence). The DNA of the CDR3 is TGCAGTGCTAGAGAAGAGGAGGGCTCCTACAATGAGCAGTTCTTC. This gives the protein CSAREEEGSYNEQFF.

The chain uses TRBV10-1 and TRBJ2-7; D perhaps matches TRBD2 (6 bases). This CDR3 comprises 15 residues. The V end lost 4 bases, the J end lost 6 bases, and 19 bases lay between the germline ends. Germline V gives CDR1 WNHNN, CDR2 SYGVQD (reference sequence). The CDR3 loop reads CASSGSGRMGGEQYF. DNA of the CDR3: TGCGCCAGCAGTGGGTCCGGCCGAATGGGGGGCGAGCAGTACTTC.

This clonotype was counted between two and nine times. The chain couples TRBV20-1 to TRBJ2-7; TRBD2 is a possible D gene (5 bases). V lost 3 bases, J lost 2 bases, and 14 bases lay in between. CDR3 length: 14 amino acids. The germline V gene encodes CDR1 DFQATT and CDR2 SNEGSKA (reference sequence). CDR3 loop: CSASWPSSTYEQYF. The CDR3 region has the DNA TGCAGTGCTAGCTGGCCTAGCAGTACCTACGAGCAGTACTTC.

This clonotype was detected a few times. The chain joins TRBV7-8 to TRBJ2-7; D remains unclear. The CDR3 spans 14 residues. Trimming removed 4 bases from V and 2 bases from J, with 12 bases in between. The V gene's germline CDR1 is SGHVS and CDR2 FQNEAQ. The CDR3 nucleotides read TGTGCCAGCAGCTCTGGCGACAAACCCTACGAGCAGTACTTC. Translating gives CASSSGDKPYEQYF.

The chain is built from TRBV4-3 and TRBJ2-4; either TRBD1 or TRBD2 may supply D (6 bases each). Germline CDR1 is LGHNA and CDR2 is YSLEER. V lost 3 bases and J 8 bases, leaving 17 bases between the germline ends. The CDR3 has 15 residues. The CDR3 DNA reads as TGCGCCAGCAGCCAGGAACAGGGCGGAGGGGACATTCAGTACTTC. Translating it yields CASSQEQGGGDIQYF.